Listed here are 13 T cell receptor beta chains from one sample, sequenced in a study of T cell repertoires in cytomegalovirus infection. A single record per CDR3 protein comes from TCRdb applying MiXCR to the reads. The sample records fewer than 550,000 distinct CDR3 sequences, around a quarter being singletons. Material for sequencing was PBMCs. The receptors derive from a human donor in good health (CMV status not recorded). Some clones in this sample may be carry-over from other donors' samples.

This clonotype has a handful of counts. This chain uses TRBV27 with TRBJ2-7; D is unresolved. Trimming removed 6 bases from V and 1 base from J, with 10 bases in between. The length of the CDR3 is 13 residues. Germline assignment: CDR1 MNHEY and CDR2 SMNVEV (reference sequence). The CDR3 DNA reads TGTGCCAGCAGGAACAGATCGTCCTACGAGCAGTACGTC. Protein sequence: CASRNRSSYEQYV.

The chain uses TRBV7-3 and TRBJ2-2; possibly TRBD1 for D (6 bases). Germline lookup yields CDR1 SGHTA and CDR2 FQGTGA. The CDR3 covers 14 residues. V was trimmed by 2 bases and J by 5 bases, leaving 9 bases between them. The CDR3 here is CASSLYQGTGELFF. As DNA, the CDR3 is TGTGCCAGCAGCTTATACCAGGGGACCGGGGAGCTGTTTTTT.

This clonotype was counted many times. The chain joins TRBV7-2 to TRBJ1-3; no clear D. The CDR3 sequence is 14 residues long. Trimming removed 5 bases from V and 0 bases from J, with 8 bases in between. CDR1 is SGHTA, CDR2 FQGNSA, per germline. The CDR3 coding sequence is TGTGCCAGCAGCCCCAGTAGCTCTGGAAACACCATATATTTT. This encodes CASSPSSSGNTIYF.

CDR3 DNA: TGTGCCAGCAGCTTTGTCAGGAAGGGTAACTATGGCTACACCTTC. Protein: CASSFVRKGNYGYTF. The rearrangement links TRBV7-9 to TRBJ1-2; D not certain. Looked up from germline, CDR1 is SEHNR and CDR2 is FQNEAQ (reference sequence). This CDR3 has 15 residues. The V gene lost 3 bases and the J gene lost 1 base, with 12 bases spanning the gap.

This clonotype occurred many times. The chain couples TRBV7-2 to TRBJ2-5, with 13 positions matching TRBD2. The germline CDR1 and CDR2 sequences are SGHTA and FQGNSA. The V gene end was trimmed by 3 bases and the J gene end by 4 bases; junction bases not matched to a gene: 8. This CDR3 spans 17 amino acids. The CDR3 nucleotides are TGTGCCAGCAGCTTGCCGGGACTAGCGGGAAGTCGAGAGACCCAGTACTTC. Amino acids: CASSLPGLAGSRETQYF. Using reference TRBV7-2 and TRBJ2-5 for the parts outside the CDR3, the full variable domain is GAGVSQSPSNKVTEKGKDVELRCDPISGHTALYWYRQSLGQGLEFLIYFQGNSAPDKSGLPSDRFSAERTGGSVSTLTIQRTQQEDSAVYLCASSLPGLAGSRETQYFGPGTRLLVL.

The chain joins TRBV12-5 to TRBJ1-5, with TRBD1 matching 10 bases. Germline CDR1 is LGHNT and CDR2 is FRNRAP. The CDR3 is 16 amino acids. After removal of 1 base from V and 6 bases from J, the junction contained 6 bases not matched to a gene. The CDR3 is CASGLGRTGGFQPQHF. For the CDR3, the DNA is TGTGCTAGTGGTTTGGGGAGGACAGGGGGGTTTCAGCCCCAGCATTTT.

In the case of this clonotype: Being one base from a much bigger clone, this may be a read error. The chain joins TRBV28 to TRBJ2-1, with D uncertain. The J call could be wrong; TRBJ2-7 is a better fit for the DNA end. The CDR3 runs 13 residues. From germline, CDR1 is MDHEN and CDR2 SYDVKM. The CDR3 DNA sequence: TGTGCCAGCAGTTTATCCACCTACAATGAGCAGTACTTC. Residues: CASSLSTYNEQYF.

The chain is built from TRBV28 and TRBJ1-1; TRBD1 aligns across 8 bases. Looked up from germline, CDR1 is MDHEN and CDR2 is SYDVKM. The CDR3 is made up of 13 amino acids. Trimming cost V 5 bases and J 11 bases; bases outside gene matches: 10. The CDR3 region is CASSQGTGLVAFF. The CDR3 nucleotides are TGTGCCAGCAGTCAGGGGACAGGTCTAGTGGCTTTCTTT.

The chain employs TRBV19 and TRBJ1-1; D is perhaps TRBD1 (6 bases). Germline CDR1 LNHDA, CDR2 SQIVND (reference sequence). The V end was cut by 7 bases, the J end by 3 bases, with 15 bases between. This CDR3 has 14 amino acids. The CDR3 here is CASTPDSMDTEAFF. CDR3 coding DNA: TGTGCCAGTACCCCGGACAGCATGGACACTGAAGCTTTCTTT.

This clonotype showed up many times. This chain uses TRBV7-2 with TRBJ2-3; D not resolved. Trimming stripped 4 bases from V and 2 bases from J, with 4 bases between. From germline, CDR1 is SGHTA and CDR2 FQGNSA. The CDR3 is 12 amino acids. CDR3 nucleotides: TGTGCCAGCAGCTGGACCACAGATACGCAGTATTTT. Translating gives CASSWTTDTQYF.

The table lists this clonotype with many counts. This chain uses TRBV7-2 with TRBJ1-5; D is ambiguous. Trimming left V 5 bases short and J 4 bases short, with 15 bases between. Germline V gives CDR1 SGHTA, CDR2 FQGNSA. The CDR3 is made up of 15 amino acids. The CDR3 DNA reads TGTGCCAGCAGCGGTCAAAATTGGGGTAATCAGCCCCAGCATTTT. It is translated as CASSGQNWGNQPQHF.

J is TRBJ1-2 and V is TRBV12-3 or TRBV12-4; the D gene is possibly TRBD1 (5 bases). The CDR3 totals 16 residues. Between the trimmed V and J ends, which lost 1 base and 4 bases, there was a span of 16 bases. The DNA for the CDR3 is TGTGCCAGCAGTTTAGGCTTATTTGACAGAAGCTATGGCTACACCTTC. Protein product: CASSLGLFDRSYGYTF.

The chain joins TRBV10-3 to TRBJ2-3; 11 bases fit TRBD1. This CDR3 has 14 amino acids. The junction had 2 bases not matched to a gene; V was cut back by 4 bases and J by 5 bases. Germline CDR1 and CDR2: ENHRY and SYGVKD. As DNA, the CDR3 is TGTGCCATCAGTGGGACAGGGGGCTTAGATACGCAGTATTTT. Translating gives CAISGTGGLDTQYF.